The 18 T cell receptor beta chains in this list originate from one sample, sequenced in a study of blood T cell repertoires in COVID-19. Using immunoSEQ multiplex PCR, the repertoire was profiled, and TCRdb retains in-frame clones only, with some absent. The sample holds around 310,000 clones, over 75% seen once. The sample comprised peripheral blood. The receptors stem from a woman aged 45-60 years with active or convalescent COVID-19.

A remark on this clone: Other DNA sequences within the sample encode an identical CDR3. This chain joins TRBV10-3 and TRBJ1-1; possible D gene TRBD1, 5 bases. CDR1 is ENHRY, CDR2 SYGVKD, per germline. The length of the CDR3 is 13 residues. V shed 6 bases and J shed 2 bases, with 10 bases lying between them. The CDR3 protein is CAISDRENTEAFF. CDR3 sequence (DNA): TGTGCCATCAGCGACAGAGAAAACACTGAAGCTTTCTTT.

The rearrangement links TRBV10-3 to TRBJ2-2; TRBD1 agrees at 8 bases. Germline-derived CDR1 and CDR2 are ENHRY and SYGVKD. The CDR3 consists of 15 residues. V trimming: 4 bases; J trimming: 0 bases; junction bases outside the gene matches: 1. CDR3 region: CAISGGQANTGELFF. CDR3 nucleotide sequence: TGTGCCATCAGTGGGGGACAGGCGAACACCGGGGAGCTGTTTTTT.

CDR3 sequence (DNA): TGTGCCAGCAGTGAAGCGGGCACAGATACGCAGTATTTT. It is translated as CASSEAGTDTQYF. The chain employs TRBV6-4 and TRBJ2-3; perhaps TRBD2 as D (5 bases). The CDR3 contains 13 residues. CDR1 and CDR2 from the germline V gene are MRHNA and SNTAGT. V lost 3 bases and J 1 base, leaving 5 bases between the germline ends.

The rearrangement links TRBV7-9 to TRBJ2-2, with 7 bases aligning to TRBD1. With V trimmed by 5 bases and J by 5 bases, 8 bases remained unmatched. CDR3 length equals 15 residues. Looked up from germline, CDR1 is SEHNR and CDR2 is FQNEAQ (reference sequence). The CDR3 loop is CASSGVTGDTGELFF. CDR3 nucleotides: TGTGCCAGCAGCGGGGTAACAGGGGATACCGGGGAGCTGTTTTTT.

The rearrangement links TRBV6-2 or TRBV6-3 to TRBJ2-1, with a tentative D call TRBD1 (7 bases). In germline, CDR1 is MNHEY, CDR2 SVGEGT. The CDR3 loop spans 15 amino acids. Deletions cut 2 bases from V and 5 bases from J, with 13 bases between. The CDR3 DNA follows: TGTGCCAGCAGTTACGGCGGCAGGGGGGACAATGAGCAGTTCTTC. Its translation is CASSYGGRGDNEQFF.

This rearrangement joins TRBV27 to TRBJ1-1; 8 bases agree with TRBD1. The CDR3 covers 17 residues. The ends lost 4 bases at V and 5 bases at J; junction bases unmatched: 15. The germline V gene encodes CDR1 MNHEY and CDR2 SMNVEV (reference sequence). The CDR3 region is CASSSYLDRDVSTEAFF. The DNA of the CDR3 is TGTGCCAGCAGTTCTTACCTGGACAGGGACGTGAGTACTGAAGCTTTCTTT.

As DNA, the CDR3 is TGTGCCAGCAGTTTTGACAGGGCTGGTAATGAAAAACTGTTTTTT. Translation gives CASSFDRAGNEKLFF. The rearrangement uses TRBV7-6 and TRBJ1-4; 7 nucleotides agree with TRBD1. V was clipped by 6 bases and J by 4 bases; unmatched bases: 8. Germline V gene lookup returns CDR1 SGHVS and CDR2 FNYEAQ. This CDR3 region has 15 residues.

This chain joins TRBV7-8 and TRBJ1-5; no firm D call. Trimming stripped 3 bases from V and 3 bases from J, with 12 bases between. CDR3 length: 15 amino acids. Germline V CDR1 and CDR2: SGHVS, FQNEAQ. CDR3 in DNA: TGTGCCAGCAGCTTGTCGGCGGGCTCCAATCAGCCCCAGCATTTT. Its protein product is CASSLSAGSNQPQHF.

The V call is TRBV7-2, the J call TRBJ1-5; no clear D. The V and J ends lost 6 bases and 4 bases respectively, with 13 bases between them. Germline loops: CDR1 SGHTA, CDR2 FQGNSA. There are 14 residues in the CDR3. The CDR3 sequence: CASSLGRTNQPQHF. The DNA of the CDR3 is TGTGCCAGCAGTCTTGGGAGAACTAATCAGCCCCAGCATTTT.

This rearrangement joins TRBV15 to TRBJ1-4, with 9 bases identical to TRBD1. The V gene's germline CDR1 is LNHNV and CDR2 YYDKDF (reference sequence). With V trimmed by 7 bases and J by 3 bases, 9 bases remained unmatched. This CDR3 contains 16 residues. CDR3 sequence: CATNPGQGSANEKLFF. The DNA for the CDR3 is TGTGCCACCAATCCGGGACAGGGTAGTGCTAATGAAAAACTGTTTTTT. Supplemented by reference TRBV15 and TRBJ1-4, the full variable domain reads DAMVIQNPRYQVTQFGKPVTLSCSQTLNHNVMYWYQQKSSQAPKLLFHYYDKDFNNEADTPDNFQSRRPNTSFCFLDIRSPGLGDTAMYLCATNPGQGSANEKLFFGSGTQLSVL.

The J gene is TRBJ1-4, the V gene TRBV6-5; D is ambiguous. The CDR3 is 12 amino acids. Per germline, CDR1 MNHEY and CDR2 SVGAGI. The V end lost 7 bases, the J end lost 5 bases, and 8 bases lay between the germline ends. The CDR3: CASTYGNEKLFF. The CDR3 DNA reads TGTGCCAGCACGTACGGGAATGAAAAACTGTTTTTT.

This rearrangement joins TRBV7-2 to TRBJ1-6; D gene uncertain. Trimming pared 5 bases from V and 11 bases from J, leaving 10 bases between. CDR3 size: 12 residues. Germline V gives CDR1 SGHTA, CDR2 FQGNSA. CDR3 sequence: CASSAMEAPLHF. DNA of the CDR3: TGTGCCAGCAGCGCCATGGAGGCACCCCTCCACTTT.

The CDR3 protein is CASSSPSGTGGRDTEAFF. In DNA, the CDR3 is TGTGCCAGCAGTTCGCCCTCCGGGACAGGGGGACGAGACACTGAAGCTTTCTTT. The chain combines TRBV28 with TRBJ1-1; 11 bases map to TRBD1. Trimming cost V 4 bases and J 3 bases; bases outside gene matches: 13. Germline assignment: CDR1 MDHEN and CDR2 SYDVKM. CDR3 length: 18 residues.

This clone was observed once. The V call is TRBV6-5, the J call TRBJ2-7; 10 bases align to TRBD1. With V trimmed by 8 bases and J by 5 bases, 3 bases remained unmatched. The CDR3 contains 12 residues. Germline V gives CDR1 MNHEY, CDR2 SVGAGI. The CDR3 DNA sequence: TGTGCCAGCCGACAGGGGGCAGACGAGCAGTACTTC. Residues: CASRQGADEQYF.

The chain combines TRBV2 with TRBJ1-2, with a tentative D call TRBD1 (6 bases). Germline V lookup: CDR1 SNHLY, CDR2 FYNNEI. Deletions cut 1 base from V and 8 bases from J, with 14 bases between. CDR3 length: 14 amino acids. CDR3 amino acids: CASSEDGGGGGYTF. CDR3 DNA sequence: TGTGCCAGCAGTGAAGACGGGGGCGGGGGCGGCTACACCTTC.

The rearrangement joins TRBV11-2 to TRBJ2-3, with 10 nucleotides matching TRBD2. The CDR3 runs to 17 residues. Trimming cost V 6 bases and J 3 bases; bases outside gene matches: 12. The germline V gene encodes CDR1 SGHAT and CDR2 FQNNGV. This CDR3 is CASSSDAASGRTDTQYF. CDR3 coding DNA: TGTGCCAGCAGTTCCGATGCGGCTAGCGGGAGAACAGATACGCAGTATTTT.

V gene TRBV11-2 combines with J gene TRBJ1-2, with D perhaps TRBD1 (5 bases). Trimming removed 2 bases at V and 7 bases at J, with 8 bases between. Germline lookup yields CDR1 SGHAT and CDR2 FQNNGV. The CDR3 contains 12 residues. CDR3 sequence (DNA): TGTGCCAGCAGCTTATCAGGGTTTGGCTACACCTTC. Its translation: CASSLSGFGYTF.

This clone was recorded only once. The chain has TRBV6-1 and TRBJ2-2; 8 bases align to TRBD1. Germline CDR1 is MNHNS and CDR2 is SASEGT. Unmatched junction bases numbered 11, after V lost 4 bases and J lost 7 bases. This CDR3 has 16 residues. CDR3: CASSASHRGSGGELFF. The CDR3 bases are TGTGCCAGCAGTGCATCCCACAGGGGGAGCGGCGGGGAGCTGTTTTTT.